The sequence of this T cell receptor (beta chain) was determined in a study of Ad26.COV2.S vaccination and SARS-CoV-2 variants. Looking at the study overall: Intramuscularly, Ad26.COV2.S was given either once or twice, 56 days apart.

Treatment reported: some 20 received Ad26.COV2.S at low or high dose, single or two shots; about 5 received placebo; per-sample allocation not given. Sampling occurred on day 63 after the first vaccine or placebo injection. A Boston adult aged 18-55 years was the donor. The CDR3 contains 13 residues. Germline values: CDR1 SEHNR, CDR2 FQNEAQ (reference sequence). V was clipped by 0 bases and J by 2 bases, with 4 bases between them. About this clone itself: Its antigen is currently unknown.

Repertoires were generated with immunoSEQ multiplex PCR, while TCRdb's copy carries only in-frame clones and drops some. The sample yields roughly 400,000 clones, about 92% seen once. Whole-study results and caveats: Relative to placebo recipients, vaccine recipients exhibited elevated spike-specific TCR breadth. Substantial breadth was reportedly displayed by spike-specific CD8+ and CD4+ T cell responses after vaccination.

The sequenced sample was peripheral blood, obtained in a trial of Ad26.COV2.S vaccine versus placebo. The rearrangement links TRBV7-9 to TRBJ1-2; D is ambiguous. This TCR was sampled from a person between 18 and 65 years old who received the Ad26.COV2.S COVID-19 vaccine or a placebo. This chain's CDR3 is CASSLAVNYGYTF. The CDR3 region has the DNA TGTGCCAGCAGCTTAGCCGTCAACTATGGCTACACCTTC.